This T cell receptor (beta chain) is drawn from a study of a mutant IDH1 vaccine in newly diagnosed glioma. On the study more broadly: First vaccine doses came 4-6 weeks after radiotherapy alone, or with temozolomide cycles. The treated population exhibited a male proportion of about 62%, a female proportion of around 40%, and a mean age of around 40 years.

In regard to this clone: Its antigen is as yet unknown.

Germline trimming cut 0 bases from V and 6 bases from J; bases unmatched to any gene: 9. This CDR3 has 17 residues. CDR1 and CDR2 (germline): MGHRA, YSYEKL. Time point denoted: week 11, during vaccination. The study gave 300 ug of mutant IDH1 20-mer peptide per vaccine dose, with topical imiquimod. The method was immunoSEQ multiplex PCR; TCRdb's version includes in-frame clones alone and lacks a portion of them. The sample contains 55,000 to 70,000 clones, about 91% of which appear only once. The rearrangement links TRBV4-1 to TRBJ2-1; TRBD2 aligns across 9 bases. This TCR was recovered from a man aged 35 to 55 with glioma. The material was PBMCs, obtained from a glioma patient whose treatment included an IDH1 peptide vaccine. Here the CDR3 DNA reads TGCGCCAGCAGCCAAGAGTCATGGCGGGAGGGCCTCAATGAGCAGTTCTTC. Translated, it gives CASSQESWREGLNEQFF.